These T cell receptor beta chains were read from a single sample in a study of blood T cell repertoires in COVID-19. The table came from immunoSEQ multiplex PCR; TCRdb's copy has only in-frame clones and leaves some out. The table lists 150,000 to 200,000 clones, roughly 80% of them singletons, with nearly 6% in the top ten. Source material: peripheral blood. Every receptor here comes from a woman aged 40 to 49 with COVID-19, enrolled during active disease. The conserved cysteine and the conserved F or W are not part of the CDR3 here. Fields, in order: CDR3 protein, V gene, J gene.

ASSFLDKEYGYT	TRBV5-1	TRBJ1-2
ASSLGTSLVSSYEQY	TRBV11-2	TRBJ2-7
ASRVTGSYEQY	TRBV12-3/TRBV12-4	TRBJ2-7
ASSENGQGNYEQY	TRBV2	TRBJ2-7
ASSPAGAEGYT	TRBV5-1	TRBJ1-2
ASSGGQTRRHLYEQY	TRBV5-1	TRBJ2-7
AGPSYRGRTSGDLPEQY	TRBV19	TRBJ2-7
ASGLPSFGRGANTGELF	TRBV12-5	TRBJ2-2
ASSYGGLVKTQY	TRBV6-5	TRBJ2-5
ASSLRGDLTDTQY	TRBV7-9	TRBJ2-3
ASSEQVNFYGYT	TRBV2	TRBJ1-2
ASSLESSANEKLF	TRBV11-2	TRBJ1-4
ASSPQVATDTQY	TRBV27	TRBJ2-3
ASSTGYDATNEKLF	TRBV19	TRBJ1-4
ASSLRYQETQY	TRBV5-6	TRBJ2-5
ASSYSRSGGGYGYT	TRBV6-2/TRBV6-3	TRBJ1-2
ASSYYENDRGSIEQY	TRBV6-2/TRBV6-3	TRBJ2-7
ASSPGTGLSRNSPLH	TRBV18	TRBJ1-6
ARPGLAGRPSYNEQF	TRBV4-1	TRBJ2-1
ASSTLTGGDNTEAF	TRBV7-9	TRBJ1-1
ASSLPGTRYEQY	TRBV5-4	TRBJ2-7
ASTAFLTGPGYT	TRBV19	TRBJ1-2
ASGAMTNRGANYGYT	TRBV2	TRBJ1-2
ASRPTGFQETQY	TRBV3-1/TRBV3-2	TRBJ2-5
ASNTGGAGANVLT	TRBV21-1	TRBJ2-6
AWGDRPSPLH	TRBV30	TRBJ1-6
ASSLGLADLLSDTQY	TRBV5-1	TRBJ2-3
ASSPGGAGWTSGPYYEQY	TRBV28	TRBJ2-7
ASSQGGGPYEQY	TRBV4-1	TRBJ2-7
ASSLLDGVADTQY	TRBV7-9	TRBJ2-3
ASNLQGHTEAF	TRBV2	TRBJ1-1
ASSYGQLDSNQPQH	TRBV6-5	TRBJ1-5
ATGRGIHNEQF	TRBV7-6	TRBJ2-1
ASSERTVYSNQPQH	TRBV2	TRBJ1-5
ASSRDEVGEQF	TRBV4-3	TRBJ2-1
AISPSGGRDIQY	TRBV10-3	TRBJ2-4
AFRQGTQPQH	TRBV30	TRBJ1-5
ASSFAIQPQH	TRBV12-3/TRBV12-4	TRBJ1-5
TSSQDRGISYNEQF	TRBV1	TRBJ2-1
ASSPLQGPYEQY	TRBV18	TRBJ2-7
ASSFGGVDTQY	TRBV5-8	TRBJ2-3
ASSQQETQY	TRBV6-2/TRBV6-3	TRBJ2-5
ASSLAGGRNTQY	TRBV2	TRBJ2-3
AISVGEDYSGNTIY	TRBV10-3	TRBJ1-3
SVGGAGTFNGYT	TRBV29-1	TRBJ1-2
ASSMGGSAGYT	TRBV19	TRBJ1-2
ASSESTGGETQY	TRBV10-2	TRBJ2-5
ASSNAGTSGPRSSYEQY	TRBV12-1	TRBJ2-7